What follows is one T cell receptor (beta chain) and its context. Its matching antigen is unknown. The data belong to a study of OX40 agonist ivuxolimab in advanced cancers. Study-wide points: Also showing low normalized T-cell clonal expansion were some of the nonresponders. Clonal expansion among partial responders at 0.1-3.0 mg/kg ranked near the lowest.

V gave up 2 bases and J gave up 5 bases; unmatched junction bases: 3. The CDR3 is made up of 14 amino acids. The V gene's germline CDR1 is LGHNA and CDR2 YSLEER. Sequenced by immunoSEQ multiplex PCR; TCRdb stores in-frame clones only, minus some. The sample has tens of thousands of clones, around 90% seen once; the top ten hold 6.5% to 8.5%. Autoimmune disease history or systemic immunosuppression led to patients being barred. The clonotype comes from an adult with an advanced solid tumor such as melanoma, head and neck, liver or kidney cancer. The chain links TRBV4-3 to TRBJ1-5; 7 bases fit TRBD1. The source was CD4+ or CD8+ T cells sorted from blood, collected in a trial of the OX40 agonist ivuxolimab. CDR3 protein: CASSQSGTDQPQHF. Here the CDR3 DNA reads TGCGCCAGCAGCCAATCGGGGACAGATCAGCCCCAGCATTTT.